The subject of this entry is one T cell receptor beta chain. The antigen it binds to is not known. No base quality information exists; no much larger clone differs at one position. The donors belonged to the validation cohort of about 120 subjects, which was separate from the approximately 700-subject first cohort. The V end gives up 3 bases and the J end 5 bases, leaving 4 bases in the junction not matched to a gene. The germline V gene encodes CDR1 SNHLY and CDR2 FYNNEI. The CDR3 runs 14 residues from the cysteine to the phenylalanine. Only the CDR3 DNA is retained, 42 bases long and in frame from the first base. This entry comes from a study of cytomegalovirus exposure and HLA in healthy donors (dated by TCRdb to the late 2010s). Study-wide context: According to a later analysis, one platform produced both the roughly 110 validation repertoires and the 620 or so repertoires of the first cohort. The study aimed to test whether signatures of past pathogen exposure could be identified by cataloging public T cell receptors. To predict cytomegalovirus infection status, the study brought together high-throughput TCR immunosequencing, statistical association of individual TCRs with disease status, and machine learning. In addition to the first cohort of 666 subjects, a separate validation cohort of 120 different subjects was used. What the study reported, not specific to this receptor: Of the cluster scores, 94% were above 0 in a later analysis, which found that TCRs clustered in the first cohort also tended to co-occur in the approximately 110 validation repertoires. While some public TCRs were present in many individuals, most TCR sequences turned up only very rarely across donors. It was suggested by the authors that the approach could potentially be generalized to other disease states and immunological phenotypes. The classifier was reported to diagnose cytomegalovirus status with high specificity and sensitivity in both the original cohort and the validation cohort. A later analysis lacked HLA typing for the validation cohort, so it scored co-occurrence in that cohort across all 110 or so repertoires. In vitro tests confirmed that three of the cytomegalovirus-associated TCR beta chains recognize cytomegalovirus antigens. A total of fewer than 200 TCR beta chains were listed by the study as associated with cytomegalovirus.

Libraries were made using the immunoSEQ multiplex PCR assay. Concerning the study's data processing: A statistical classification framework was developed to diagnose cytomegalovirus status using the catalog of TCR beta chain sequences. In its TCRdb copy, this immuneACCESS table keeps in-frame sequences only and misses some clones. Where compared with another copy, unresolved V genes explain less than half of these, and the others have no known cause. V and J calls and clone size are copied from that table; D and trimming were computed from the DNA. Across this sample there are 150,000 to 200,000 clones, with roughly nine tenths seen only once. The ten largest clonotypes hold roughly 6% of the sample.

The chain is made from TRBV2 and TRBJ1-5, with 7 bases aligning to TRBD1. Sequencing was done on a sample of PBMCs. The receptor was derived from a woman in her thirties in good health and CMV-seronegative. The CDR3 has the sequence CASSDGQGDQPQHF. Read as DNA, the sequence is TGTGCCAGCAGTGATGGTCAGGGGGATCAGCCCCAGCATTTT.